This TCR beta chain was identified in a study of cytomegalovirus exposure and HLA in healthy donors. This CDR3 has 14 amino acids. The germline gives CDR1 MDHEN, CDR2 SYDVKM. Trimming pared 8 bases from V and 6 bases from J, leaving 19 bases between. Measured with immunoSEQ multiplex PCR; TCRdb has only the in-frame clones, and not every one. The table has fewer than 350,000 clones, over 75% seen once. The chain employs TRBV28 and TRBJ1-2; D is possibly TRBD1 (6 bases). The sample was PBMCs. This receptor was obtained from a young woman in good health and CMV-seronegative. CDR3 region: CASSRGGLLNGYTF. In DNA form, the CDR3 reads TGTGCCAGCTCTAGGGGGGGGCTCTTGAATGGCTACACCTTC.